The clone carrying this T cell receptor beta chain appeared many times. Trimming took 7 bases from V and 0 from J, leaving 15 bases between them. This CDR3 spans 15 amino acids. The germline CDR1 and CDR2 sequences are SGHDN and FVKESK. This sample was taken from a study of Graves' ophthalmopathy and Graves' hyperthyroidism. Amplification from RNA transcripts yielded the TCR beta CDR3 regions. In the first round, RT-PCR was carried out with HTBI primers, and a multiplex PCR formed the second round. A single record per CDR3 protein comes from TCRdb applying MiXCR to the multiplex PCR reads. This table has about 620,000 distinct CDR3 sequences, 22% appearing once. Hyperthyroidism was new, under 2 months, in patients aged 18 to 65. The PBMCs were taken from more than 8 ml of fresh peripheral blood.

This chain uses TRBV14 with TRBJ1-1; no clear D gene. The sequence was collected from a woman aged 18-29 years with stable Graves' hyperthyroidism. Some clones in this sample may be carry-over from other donors' samples. Sequenced sample: peripheral blood. CDR3 coding DNA: TGTGCCAGCACAGAGGACGGTCGATTGAACACTGAAGCTTTCTTT. It codes for CASTEDGRLNTEAFF.